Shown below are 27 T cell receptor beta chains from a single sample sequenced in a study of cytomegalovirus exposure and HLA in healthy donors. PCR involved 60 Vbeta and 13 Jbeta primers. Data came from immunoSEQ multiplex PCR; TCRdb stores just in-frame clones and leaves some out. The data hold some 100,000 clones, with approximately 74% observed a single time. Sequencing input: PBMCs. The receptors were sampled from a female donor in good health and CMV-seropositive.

CDR3 protein: CASSGRESYEQYF. DNA for the CDR3: TGTGCCAGCAGCGGGAGGGAATCTTACGAGCAGTACTTC. V is TRBV5-4 and J is TRBJ2-7; 7 bases line up with TRBD2. V shed 4 bases, J shed 4 bases, and the junction held 5 bases outside the gene matches. This CDR3 region has 13 residues. CDR1 is SGHNT and CDR2 is YYREEE in the germline V gene (reference sequence).

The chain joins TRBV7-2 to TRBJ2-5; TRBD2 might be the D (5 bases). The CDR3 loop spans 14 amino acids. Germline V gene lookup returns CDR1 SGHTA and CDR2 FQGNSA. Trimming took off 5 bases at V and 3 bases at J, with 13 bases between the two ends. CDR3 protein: CASSPSRRKETQYF. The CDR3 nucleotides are TGTGCCAGCAGCCCCTCTAGGAGGAAAGAGACCCAGTACTTC.

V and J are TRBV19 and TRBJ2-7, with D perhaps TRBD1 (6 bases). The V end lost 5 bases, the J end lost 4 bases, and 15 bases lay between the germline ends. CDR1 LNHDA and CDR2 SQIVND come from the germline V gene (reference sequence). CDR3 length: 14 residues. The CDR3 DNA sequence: TGTGCCAGTAGTCGGACAGACCTCCCTTACGAGCAGTACTTC. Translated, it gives CASSRTDLPYEQYF.

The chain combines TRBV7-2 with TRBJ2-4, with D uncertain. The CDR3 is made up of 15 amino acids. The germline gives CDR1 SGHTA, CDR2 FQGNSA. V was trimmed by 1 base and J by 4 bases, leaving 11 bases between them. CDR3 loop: CASSLGLGLKNIQYF. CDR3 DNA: TGTGCCAGCAGCTTAGGGTTGGGCTTGAAAAACATTCAGTACTTC.

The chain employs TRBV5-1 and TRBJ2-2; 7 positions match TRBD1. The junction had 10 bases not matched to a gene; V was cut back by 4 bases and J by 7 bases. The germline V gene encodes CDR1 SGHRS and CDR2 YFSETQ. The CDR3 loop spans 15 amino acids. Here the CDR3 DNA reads TGCGCCAGCAGCAAAAGTATAGGGGGCATCGGGGAGCTGTTTTTT. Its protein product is CASSKSIGGIGELFF.

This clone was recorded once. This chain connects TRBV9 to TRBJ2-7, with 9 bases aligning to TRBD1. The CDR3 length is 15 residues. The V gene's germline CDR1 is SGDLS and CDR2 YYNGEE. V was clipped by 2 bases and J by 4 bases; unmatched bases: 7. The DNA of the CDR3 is TGTGCCAGCAGCGTGGGACAGGGTAGGGCGTACGAGCAGTACTTC. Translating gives CASSVGQGRAYEQYF.

CDR3: CASSRERDTQYF. CDR3 bases: TGTGCCAGCAGCCGCGAGCGAGATACGCAGTATTTT. This chain uses TRBV5-4 with TRBJ2-3; no clear D. This CDR3 is 12 amino acids long. Germline loops: CDR1 SGHNT, CDR2 YYREEE (reference sequence). Trimming stripped 4 bases from V and 5 bases from J, with 8 bases between.

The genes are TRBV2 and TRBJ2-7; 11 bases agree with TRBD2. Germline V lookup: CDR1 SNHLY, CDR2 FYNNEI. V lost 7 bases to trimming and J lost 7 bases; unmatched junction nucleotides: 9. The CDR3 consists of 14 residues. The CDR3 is CASNLAGGPREQYF. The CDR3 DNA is TGTGCCAGCAACTTAGCGGGAGGGCCAAGAGAGCAGTACTTC.

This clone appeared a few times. The CDR3 region has the DNA TGTGCCAGCAGCTTAGACCTCGCGCAGGGAACCAAAAACATTCAGTACTTC. It is translated as CASSLDLAQGTKNIQYF. The rearrangement links TRBV7-2 to TRBJ2-4; maybe TRBD1 (5 bases). The CDR3 is 17 residues long. V shed 1 base and J shed 2 bases, with 15 bases lying between them. Germline assignment: CDR1 SGHTA and CDR2 FQGNSA.

CDR3 sequence: CASSSSLNTGELFF. CDR3 in DNA: TGTGCCAGCAGCTCTAGCTTGAACACCGGGGAGCTGTTTTTT. This chain links TRBV9 with TRBJ2-2; D is possibly TRBD2 (5 bases). Germline V gene data show CDR1 as SGDLS and CDR2 as YYNGEE. The CDR3 spans 14 residues. Trimming took off 4 bases at V and 1 base at J, with 8 bases between the two ends.

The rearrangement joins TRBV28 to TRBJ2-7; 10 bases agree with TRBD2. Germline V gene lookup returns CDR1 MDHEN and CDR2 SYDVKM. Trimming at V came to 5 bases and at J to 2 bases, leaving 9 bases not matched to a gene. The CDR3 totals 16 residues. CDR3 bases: TGTGCCAGCAGTACCTCCGGACTAGCGGATACCTACGAGCAGTACTTC. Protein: CASSTSGLADTYEQYF. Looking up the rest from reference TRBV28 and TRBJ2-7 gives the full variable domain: DVKVTQSSRYLVKRTGEKVFLECVQDMDHENMFWYRQDPGLGLRLIYFSYDVKMKEKGDIPEGYSVSREKKERFSLILESASTNQTSMYLCASSTSGLADTYEQYFGPGTRLTVT.

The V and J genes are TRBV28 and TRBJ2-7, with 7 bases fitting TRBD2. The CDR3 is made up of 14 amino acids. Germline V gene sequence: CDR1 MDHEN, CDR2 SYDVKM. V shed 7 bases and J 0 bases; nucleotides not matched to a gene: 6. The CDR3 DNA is TGTGCCAGCACTAGGGCTAGCGGCTCCTACGAGCAGTACTTC. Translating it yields CASTRASGSYEQYF.

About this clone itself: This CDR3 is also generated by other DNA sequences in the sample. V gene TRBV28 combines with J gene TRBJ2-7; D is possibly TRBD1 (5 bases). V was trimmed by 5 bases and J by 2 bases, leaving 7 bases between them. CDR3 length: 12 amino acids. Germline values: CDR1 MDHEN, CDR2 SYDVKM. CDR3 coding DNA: TGTGCCAGCAGTCCCAGGGCCTACGAGCAGTACTTC. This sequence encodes CASSPRAYEQYF.

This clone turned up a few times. CDR3 coding DNA: TGCGCCAGCAGCCAAGTATCCGGGAGAAGAGACAATGAGCAGTTCTTC. The encoded protein is CASSQVSGRRDNEQFF. The rearrangement joins TRBV4-3 to TRBJ2-1; D perhaps matches TRBD2 (6 bases). Looked up from germline, CDR1 is LGHNA and CDR2 is YSLEER. Trimming removed 1 base from V and 5 bases from J, with 15 bases in between. The CDR3 runs 16 residues.

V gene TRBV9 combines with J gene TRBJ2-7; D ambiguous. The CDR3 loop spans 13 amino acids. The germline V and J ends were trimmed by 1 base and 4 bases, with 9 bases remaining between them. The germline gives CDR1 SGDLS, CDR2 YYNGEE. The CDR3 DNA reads TGTGCCAGCAGCGTAACAAGGCGGTACGAGCAGTACTTC. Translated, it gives CASSVTRRYEQYF.

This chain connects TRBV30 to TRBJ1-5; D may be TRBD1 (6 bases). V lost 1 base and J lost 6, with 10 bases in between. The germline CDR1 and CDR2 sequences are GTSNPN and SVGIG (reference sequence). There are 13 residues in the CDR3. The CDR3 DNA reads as TGTGCCTGGAGTGCGGGAGGGGGTCAGCCCCAGCATTTT. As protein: CAWSAGGGQPQHF.

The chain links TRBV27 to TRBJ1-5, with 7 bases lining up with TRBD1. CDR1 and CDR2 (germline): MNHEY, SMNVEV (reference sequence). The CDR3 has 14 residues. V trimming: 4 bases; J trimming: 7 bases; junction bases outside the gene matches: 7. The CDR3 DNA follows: TGTGCCAGCAGTTCCCGGGACAGACACCAGCCCCAGCATTTT. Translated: CASSSRDRHQPQHF.

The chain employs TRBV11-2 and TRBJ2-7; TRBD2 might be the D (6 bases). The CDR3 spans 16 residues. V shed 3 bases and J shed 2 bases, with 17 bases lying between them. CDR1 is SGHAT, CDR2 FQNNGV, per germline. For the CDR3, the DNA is TGTGCCAGCAGCTTTAGCGCCCCGGGGAGGACCTACGAGCAGTACTTC. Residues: CASSFSAPGRTYEQYF.

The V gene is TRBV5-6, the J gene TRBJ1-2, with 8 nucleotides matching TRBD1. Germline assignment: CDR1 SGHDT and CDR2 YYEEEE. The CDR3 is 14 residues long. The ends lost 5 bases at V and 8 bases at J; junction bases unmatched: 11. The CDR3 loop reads CASRQVGTGGGYTF. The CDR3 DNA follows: TGTGCCAGCAGGCAGGTTGGGACAGGAGGAGGCTACACCTTC.

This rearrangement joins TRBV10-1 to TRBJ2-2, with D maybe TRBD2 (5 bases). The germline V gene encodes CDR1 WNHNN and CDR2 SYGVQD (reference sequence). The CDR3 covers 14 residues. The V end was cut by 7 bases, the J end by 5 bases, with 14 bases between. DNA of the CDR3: TGCGCCAGCACCCTCGGTCGGGGTACCGGGGAGCTGTTTTTT. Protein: CASTLGRGTGELFF.

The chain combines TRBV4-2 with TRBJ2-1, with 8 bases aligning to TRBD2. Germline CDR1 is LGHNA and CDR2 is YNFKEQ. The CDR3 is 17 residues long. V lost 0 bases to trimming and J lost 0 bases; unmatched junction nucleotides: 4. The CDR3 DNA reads TGTGCCAGCAGCCAAGAAGGCGGGGGGCCCTCCTACAATGAGCAGTTCTTC. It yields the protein CASSQEGGGPSYNEQFF.

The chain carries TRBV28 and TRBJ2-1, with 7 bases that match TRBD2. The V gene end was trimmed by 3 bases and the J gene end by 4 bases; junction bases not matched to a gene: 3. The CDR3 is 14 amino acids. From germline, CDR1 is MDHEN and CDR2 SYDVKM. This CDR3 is CASSFLGGYNEQFF. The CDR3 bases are TGTGCCAGCAGTTTTCTGGGAGGGTACAATGAGCAGTTCTTC.

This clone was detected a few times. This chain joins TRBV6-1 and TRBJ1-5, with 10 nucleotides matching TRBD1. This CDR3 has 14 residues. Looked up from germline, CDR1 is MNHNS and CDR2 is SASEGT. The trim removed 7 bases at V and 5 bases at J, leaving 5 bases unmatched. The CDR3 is CASTDRGFDQPQHF. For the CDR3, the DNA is TGTGCCAGCACGGACAGGGGGTTTGATCAGCCCCAGCATTTT.

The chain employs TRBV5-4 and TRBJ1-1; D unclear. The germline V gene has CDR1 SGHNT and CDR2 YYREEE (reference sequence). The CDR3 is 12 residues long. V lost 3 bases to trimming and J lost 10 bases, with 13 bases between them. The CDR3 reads CASSSGRQVAFF. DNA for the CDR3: TGTGCCAGCAGCTCGGGGAGGCAGGTAGCTTTCTTT.

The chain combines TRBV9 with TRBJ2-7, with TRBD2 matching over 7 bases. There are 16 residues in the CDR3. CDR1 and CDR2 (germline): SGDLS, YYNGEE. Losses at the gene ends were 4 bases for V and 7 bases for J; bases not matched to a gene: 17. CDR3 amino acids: CASSPTGGGVLREQYF. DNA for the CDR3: TGTGCCAGCAGCCCCACAGGTGGGGGGGTTCTTCGGGAGCAGTACTTC.

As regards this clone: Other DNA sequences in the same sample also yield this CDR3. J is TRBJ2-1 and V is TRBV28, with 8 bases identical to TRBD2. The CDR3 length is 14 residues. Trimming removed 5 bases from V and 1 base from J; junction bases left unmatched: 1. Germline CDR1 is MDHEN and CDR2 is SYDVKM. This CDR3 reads CASSRGGSYNEQFF. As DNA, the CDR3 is TGTGCCAGCAGTCGGGGGGGTTCCTACAATGAGCAGTTCTTC.

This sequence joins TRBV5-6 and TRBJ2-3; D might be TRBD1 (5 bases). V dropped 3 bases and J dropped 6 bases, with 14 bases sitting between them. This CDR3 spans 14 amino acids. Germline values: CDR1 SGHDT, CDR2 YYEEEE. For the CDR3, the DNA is TGTGCCAGCAGCTCAACCCGGAAGGGGGATACGCAGTATTTT. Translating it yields CASSSTRKGDTQYF.